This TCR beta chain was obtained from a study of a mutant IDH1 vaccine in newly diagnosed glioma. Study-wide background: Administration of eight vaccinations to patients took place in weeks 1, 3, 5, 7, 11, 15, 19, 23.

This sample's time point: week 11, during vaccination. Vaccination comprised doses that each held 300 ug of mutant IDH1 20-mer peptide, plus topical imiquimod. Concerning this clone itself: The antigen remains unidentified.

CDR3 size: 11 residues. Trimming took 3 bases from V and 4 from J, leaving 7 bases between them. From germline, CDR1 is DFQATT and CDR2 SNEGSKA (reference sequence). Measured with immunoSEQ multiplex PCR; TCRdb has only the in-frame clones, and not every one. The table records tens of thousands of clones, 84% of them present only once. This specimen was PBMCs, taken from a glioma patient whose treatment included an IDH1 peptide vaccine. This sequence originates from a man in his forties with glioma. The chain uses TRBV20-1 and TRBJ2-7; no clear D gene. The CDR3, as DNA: TGCAGTGCTAGTAACGGATACGAGCAGTACTTC. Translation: CSASNGYEQYF.